These 6 T cell receptor beta chains originate from one sample sequenced in a study of cytomegalovirus exposure and HLA in healthy donors. The PCR was carried out with 60 Vbeta primers and 13 Jbeta primers. Libraries were prepared by immunoSEQ multiplex PCR; TCRdb keeps only in-frame clonotypes and omits some of them. This table holds roughly 110,000 clones, over 70% found once. The material sequenced was PBMCs. These TCRs come from a man between 25 and 39 years old in good health and CMV-seronegative.

The V call is TRBV6-5, the J call TRBJ1-1; 11 bases line up with TRBD1. CDR1 is MNHEY, CDR2 SVGAGI, per germline. Trimming took 4 bases from V and 4 from J; bases not matched to a gene: 5. This CDR3 region has 15 residues. This CDR3 is CASSSFGTGGTEAFF. CDR3 DNA sequence: TGTGCCAGCAGTTCCTTCGGGACAGGGGGCACTGAAGCTTTCTTT.

The genes are TRBV7-3 and TRBJ2-5; D is possibly TRBD2 (6 bases). Germline CDR1 reads SGHTA; CDR2 reads FQGTGA. This CDR3 is 14 amino acids long. V lost 5 bases to trimming and J lost 4 bases, with 14 bases between them. CDR3 nucleotide sequence: TGTGCCAGCAGCCCCGGAGGGCGGGGAGAGACCCAGTACTTC. Translated, it gives CASSPGGRGETQYF. Complete variable domain (other parts from reference TRBV7-3 and TRBJ2-5): GAGVSQTPSNKVTEKGKYVELRCDPISGHTALYWYRQSLGQGPEFLIYFQGTGAADDSGLPNDRFFAVRPEGSVSTLKIQRTERGDSAVYLCASSPGGRGETQYFGPGTRLLVL.

This chain joins TRBV11-2 and TRBJ1-4; D is unresolved. CDR1 SGHAT and CDR2 FQNNGV come from the germline V gene. This CDR3 has 14 amino acids. Trimming left V 5 bases short and J 7 bases short, with 14 bases between. The CDR3 spells CASSMGQAGEKLFF. DNA of the CDR3: TGTGCCAGCAGCATGGGCCAGGCAGGTGAAAAACTGTTTTTT.

The chain couples TRBV19 to TRBJ1-1; D unclear. The CDR3 has 12 residues. Trimming took 7 bases from V and 1 from J, leaving 7 bases between them. Germline V gives CDR1 LNHDA, CDR2 SQIVND (reference sequence). The CDR3 bases are TGTGCCAGTAAAGCGACGAACACTGAAGCTTTCTTT. This translates into CASKATNTEAFF.

In DNA form, the CDR3 reads TGTGCCAGCAGAGCGGTCTCAGCCCCTCCGAACACCGGGGAGCTGTTTTTT. Protein sequence: CASRAVSAPPNTGELFF. The V gene is TRBV2, the J gene TRBJ2-2; D perhaps matches TRBD2 (5 bases). CDR1 is SNHLY and CDR2 is FYNNEI in the germline V gene. CDR3 length equals 17 residues. The V gene lost 6 bases and the J gene lost 0 bases, with 17 bases spanning the gap.

The V call is TRBV29-1, the J call TRBJ1-2; tentatively, D is TRBD1 (6 bases). The CDR3 runs 15 residues. Germline values: CDR1 SQVTM, CDR2 ANQGSEA. The V and J ends lost 3 bases and 3 bases respectively, with 17 bases between them. For the CDR3, the DNA is TGCAGCGTTGAGGACACAGGGATAAATGACTATGGCTACACCTTC. As protein: CSVEDTGINDYGYTF.